A selection of T cell receptor beta chains follows, all from one sample in a study of T cell repertoires in cytomegalovirus infection. The antigens these receptors bind are not known. TCRdb re-analysed the reads in MiXCR, keeping a single row per CDR3 protein. The profile shows about a million distinct CDR3 sequences, 31% of them singletons. The material was cultured CD8+ T cells from PBMCs, obtained from culture after CMV antigen stimulation. Receptors originate from a human donor in good health (CMV status not recorded). Some clones in this sample may be carry-over from other donors' samples. CDR3s leave out the opening cysteine and the closing phenylalanine or tryptophan. The order of the fields is J gene, V gene, CDR3 protein.

>TRBJ2-2|TRBV19
ASSNIIKNTGELF
>TRBJ1-5|TRBV27
ASSAGTSNQPQH
>TRBJ1-5|TRBV4-1
ASSQRAQGVNQPQH
>TRBJ2-1|TRBV19
ATSDPGTGANNEQF
>TRBJ2-3|TRBV29-1
SVGSGDSVDTQY
>TRBJ2-6|TRBV9
ASSVNRESYSGANVLT
>TRBJ1-4|TRBV28
ASRQTRGFVNEKLF
>TRBJ1-1|TRBV12-3/TRBV12-4
ASTDTGTGGIAF
>TRBJ1-1|TRBV27
AIIKWGDGTTEAF
>TRBJ2-5|TRBV2
ASSEIRDGEETQY
>TRBJ1-2|TRBV27
ASRSPGQGNNFYGYT
>TRBJ1-1|TRBV5-8
ATNGRAGTEAF
>TRBJ2-1|TRBV7-9
ASSLRGTGRYNEQF
>TRBJ2-1|TRBV12-3/TRBV12-4
ASSLPGTSGGRVSHEQF
>TRBJ2-1|TRBV5-6
ASSFWAGVLNEQF
>TRBJ2-2|TRBV27
ASSYRLAGGVGRTGELF
>TRBJ2-7|TRBV7-9
ASSDRVSEQY
>TRBJ2-2|TRBV15
AASRDTGAITGELF
>TRBJ2-3|TRBV5-1
ASSLELSADTQY
>TRBJ2-5|TRBV2
ASTYFRGEQETQY
>TRBJ1-3|TRBV27
ASSLRGRGNTIY
>TRBJ1-1|TRBV29-1
SVRRGGTEAF
>TRBJ2-3|TRBV5-3
ASSLGGDRPLDTQY
>TRBJ2-5|TRBV14
ASSPTRGQETQY
>TRBJ2-5|TRBV6-5
ASSYTGTETQY
>TRBJ2-7|TRBV27
ASSPLGGERVTYEQY
>TRBJ2-3|TRBV7-2
ASSPQANPDTQY
>TRBJ2-5|TRBV12-3/TRBV12-4
ASRRLEGRGPQETQY
>TRBJ2-3|TRBV6-1
ASSERSGVITDTQY
>TRBJ1-1|TRBV7-9
ASSPTVDRINTEAF
>TRBJ2-5|TRBV7-2
ASSLWTGQDQY
>TRBJ1-2|TRBV12-3/TRBV12-4
ASSADRSYGYT
>TRBJ2-6|TRBV13
ASSLALAGANVLT